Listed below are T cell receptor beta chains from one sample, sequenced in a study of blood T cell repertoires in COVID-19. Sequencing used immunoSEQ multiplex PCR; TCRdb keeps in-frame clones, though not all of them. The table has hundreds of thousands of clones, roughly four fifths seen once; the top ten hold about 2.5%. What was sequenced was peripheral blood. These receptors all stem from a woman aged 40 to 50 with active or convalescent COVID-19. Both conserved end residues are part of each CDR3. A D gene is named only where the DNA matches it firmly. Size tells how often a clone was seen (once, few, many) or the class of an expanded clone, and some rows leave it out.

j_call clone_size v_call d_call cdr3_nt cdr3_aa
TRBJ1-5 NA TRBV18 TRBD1 TGTGCCAGCTCACCATCAGGGGGCGATCAGCCCCAGCATTTT CASSPSGGDQPQHF
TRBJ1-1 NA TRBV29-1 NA TGCAGCGTTGGGTCCGCGGGGGGGACTGAAGCTTTCTTT CSVGSAGGTEAFF
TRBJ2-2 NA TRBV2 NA TGTGCCAGCAGTGAGTGGACTTCGAACACCGGGGAGCTGTTTTTT CASSEWTSNTGELFF
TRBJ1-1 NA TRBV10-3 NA TGTGCCATCAGTTTAGGAGAGAACACTGAAGCTTTCTTT CAISLGENTEAFF
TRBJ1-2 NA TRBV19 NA TGTGCCAGTAGTATAGCGGGGGAGAACTATGGCTACACCTTC CASSIAGENYGYTF
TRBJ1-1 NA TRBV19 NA TGTGCCAGTACCGAGGGCCACATGAACACTGAAGCTTTCTTT CASTEGHMNTEAFF
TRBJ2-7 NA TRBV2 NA TGTGCCTCACGCCTAATGTCGGGGTACGAGCAGTACTTC CASRLMSGYEQYF
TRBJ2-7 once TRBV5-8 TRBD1 TGTGCCAGCAGCTCTGGCTCGTGGGAGGGACAGGGTTCAACCTACGAGCAGTACTTC CASSSGSWEGQGSTYEQYF
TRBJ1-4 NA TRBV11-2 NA TGTGCCAGCAGCCAACGGGGGGGAGGAGGTGAAAAACTGTTTTTT CASSQRGGGGEKLFF
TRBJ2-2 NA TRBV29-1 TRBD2 TGCAGCGTTGCGCGGGAGACGAACACCGGGGAGCTGTTTTTT CSVARETNTGELFF
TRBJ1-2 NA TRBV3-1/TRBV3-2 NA TGTGCCAGCAGCCAAGATGGAGAAGGTTACTATGGCTACACCTTC CASSQDGEGYYGYTF
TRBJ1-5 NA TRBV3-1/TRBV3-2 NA TGTGCCAGCAGCCAAGATCCCCTTAGCAATCAGCCCCAGCATTTT CASSQDPLSNQPQHF
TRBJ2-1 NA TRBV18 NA TGTGCCAGCTCACCACCGACAGATCTTGAGCAGTTCTTC CASSPPTDLEQFF
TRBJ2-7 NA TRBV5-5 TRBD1 TGTGCCAGCAGCTTGGCACTAGGGGACAGCACCTACGAGCAGTACTTC CASSLALGDSTYEQYF
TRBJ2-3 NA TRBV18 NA TGTGCCAGCTCACCAGGTCAGGTCACAGATACGCAGTATTTT CASSPGQVTDTQYF
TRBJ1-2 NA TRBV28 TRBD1 TGTGCCAGCAGTTTAGGCAGGGGGCCTTTGCTCTATGGCTACACCTTC CASSLGRGPLLYGYTF
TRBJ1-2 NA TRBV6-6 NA TGTGCCAGCTCCAACGGGGGGAGTGGCTACACCTTC CASSNGGSGYTF
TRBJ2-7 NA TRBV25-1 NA TGTGCCAGCAGTGAGCCCGGGTTCAACGAGCAGTACTTC CASSEPGFNEQYF
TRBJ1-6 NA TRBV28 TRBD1 TGTGCCAGCAGTTTGACAGGGGACAATTCACCCCTCCACTTT CASSLTGDNSPLHF
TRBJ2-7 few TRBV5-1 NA TGCGCCAGCAGCCCTGAACTCGGGACACTTTACGAGCAGTACTTC CASSPELGTLYEQYF
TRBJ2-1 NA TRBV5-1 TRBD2 TGCGCCAGCAGCCGCGGGGGGCCCTCCTACAATGAGCAGTTCTTC CASSRGGPSYNEQFF
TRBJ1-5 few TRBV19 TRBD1 TGTGCCAGTAGTCCGGACAGGGGGTCCAATCAGCCCCAGCATTTT CASSPDRGSNQPQHF
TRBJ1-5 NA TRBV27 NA TGTGCCAGCAGTTTAGAGGGATATAGCAATCAGCCCCAGCATTTT CASSLEGYSNQPQHF
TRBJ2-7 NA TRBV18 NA TGTGCCAGCTCACCAGTTACCTACGAGCAGTACTTC CASSPVTYEQYF
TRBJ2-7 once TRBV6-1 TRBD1 TGTGCCAGCAGTGCCTACAGGGGTATGTACTCCTACGAGCAGTACTTC CASSAYRGMYSYEQYF
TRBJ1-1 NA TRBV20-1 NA TGCAGTGCTACTGACAGTTACACTGAAGCTTTCTTT CSATDSYTEAFF
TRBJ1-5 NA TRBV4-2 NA TGTGCCAGCAGCCAAGATCTTGTGGGGAGTACCTATCAGCCCCAGCATTTT CASSQDLVGSTYQPQHF
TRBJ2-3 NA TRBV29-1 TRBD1 TGCAGCGGTAACAGGGGCAGGGGAAGCACAGATACGCAGTATTTT CSGNRGRGSTDTQYF
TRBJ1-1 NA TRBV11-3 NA TGTGCCAGCAGCCCTACAGGGTTCATGAACACTGAAGCTTTCTTT CASSPTGFMNTEAFF
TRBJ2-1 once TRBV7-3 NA TGTGCCAGCAGCGCCGACTCCCAGGGGTACAATGAGCAGTTCTTC CASSADSQGYNEQFF
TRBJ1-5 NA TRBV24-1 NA TGTGCCACCAGTGATTCCTCTACAGGGTTTAAGCCCCAGCATTTT CATSDSSTGFKPQHF
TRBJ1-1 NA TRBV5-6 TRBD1 TGTGCCAGCAGCCGAATCGACAGGGCGGGCACTGAAGCTTTCTTT CASSRIDRAGTEAFF
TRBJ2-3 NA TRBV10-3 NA TGTGCCATACAAGGCGGAGAGGGCACAGATACGCAGTATTTT CAIQGGEGTDTQYF
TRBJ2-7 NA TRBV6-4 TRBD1 TGTGCCAGCAGGGACCCAGTGAAGGGACAGGGCTCCTACGAGCAGTACTTC CASRDPVKGQGSYEQYF
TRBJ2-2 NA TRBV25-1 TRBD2 TGTGCCAGCAGTGGCGGGGGGGGCACCGGGGAGCTGTTTTTT CASSGGGGTGELFF
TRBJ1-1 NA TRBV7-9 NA TGTGCCAGCAGTCCGGGCCCGCGGGTGAACACTGAAGCTTTCTTT CASSPGPRVNTEAFF
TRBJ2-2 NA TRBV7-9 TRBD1 TGTGCCGGTGGGACAGGGGGCACCGGGGAGCTGTTTTTT CAGGTGGTGELFF
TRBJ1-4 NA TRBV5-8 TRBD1 TGTGCCAGCAGCCCCGGGACAGCTAATAATGAAAAACTGTTTTTT CASSPGTANNEKLFF
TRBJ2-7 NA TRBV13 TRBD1 TGTGCCAGCCGGGACAGGGGGCGCTGGGAGCAGTACTTC CASRDRGRWEQYF
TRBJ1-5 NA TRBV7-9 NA TGTGCCAGCAGCTTAGGGCAGGATACCAATCAGCCCCAGCATTTT CASSLGQDTNQPQHF
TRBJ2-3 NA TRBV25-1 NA TGTGCCAGCAGCTTAGCCCCAGATACGCAGTATTTT CASSLAPDTQYF
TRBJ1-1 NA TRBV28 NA TGTGCCAGCAGTTTAGTTGGGGGGACTGAAGCTTTCTTT CASSLVGGTEAFF
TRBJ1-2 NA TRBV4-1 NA TGCGCCAGCAGCCCCCGGGTTGCTTTCTATGGCTACACCTTC CASSPRVAFYGYTF
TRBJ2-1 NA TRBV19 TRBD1 TGTGCCAGTAGTGAAGGAGACAGGGTAAGTGAGCAGTTCTTC CASSEGDRVSEQFF
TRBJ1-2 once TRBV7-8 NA TGTGCCAGCAGTCCAGGGTCCAACTATGGCTACACCTTC CASSPGSNYGYTF
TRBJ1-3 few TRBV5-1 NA TGCGCCAGCAGCGCCGGACAAGCCTCTGGAAACACCATATATTTT CASSAGQASGNTIYF
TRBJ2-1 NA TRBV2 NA TGTGCCAGCAGTGGGTACACCCTGGATGAGCAGTTCTTC CASSGYTLDEQFF
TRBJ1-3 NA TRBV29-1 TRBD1 TGCAGCGTCGGGGACAGCAGCTCTGGAAACACCATATATTTT CSVGDSSSGNTIYF
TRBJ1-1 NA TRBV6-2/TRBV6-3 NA TGTGCCAGCAGTTACAGGACAGAAGCTTTCTTT CASSYRTEAFF
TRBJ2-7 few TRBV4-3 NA TGCGCCAGCAGCCAAGAACAGGGTGGCGAGCAGTACTTC CASSQEQGGEQYF
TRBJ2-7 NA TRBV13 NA TGTGCCAGCAGCTTATTACAACGGGGAAGCGACTACGAGCAGTACTTC CASSLLQRGSDYEQYF
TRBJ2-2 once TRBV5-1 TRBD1 TGCGCCAGCAGCTTGGCGGGACAGTACACCGGGGAGCTGTTTTTT CASSLAGQYTGELFF
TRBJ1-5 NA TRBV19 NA TGTGCCAGTAGTATTCAGGGTGCGAATCAGCCCCAGCATTTT CASSIQGANQPQHF